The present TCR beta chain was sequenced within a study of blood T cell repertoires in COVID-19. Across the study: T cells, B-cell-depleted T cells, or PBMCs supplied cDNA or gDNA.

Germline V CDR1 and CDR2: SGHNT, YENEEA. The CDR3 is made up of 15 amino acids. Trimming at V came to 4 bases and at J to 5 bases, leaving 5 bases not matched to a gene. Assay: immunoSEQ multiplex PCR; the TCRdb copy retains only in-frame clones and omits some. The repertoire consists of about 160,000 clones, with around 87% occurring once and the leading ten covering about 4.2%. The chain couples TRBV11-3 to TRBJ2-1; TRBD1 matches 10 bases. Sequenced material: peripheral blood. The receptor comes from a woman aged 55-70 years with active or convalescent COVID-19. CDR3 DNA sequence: TGTGCCAGCAGCTCAGGACAGGGGGTAAACAATGAGCAGTTCTTC. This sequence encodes CASSSGQGVNNEQFF.